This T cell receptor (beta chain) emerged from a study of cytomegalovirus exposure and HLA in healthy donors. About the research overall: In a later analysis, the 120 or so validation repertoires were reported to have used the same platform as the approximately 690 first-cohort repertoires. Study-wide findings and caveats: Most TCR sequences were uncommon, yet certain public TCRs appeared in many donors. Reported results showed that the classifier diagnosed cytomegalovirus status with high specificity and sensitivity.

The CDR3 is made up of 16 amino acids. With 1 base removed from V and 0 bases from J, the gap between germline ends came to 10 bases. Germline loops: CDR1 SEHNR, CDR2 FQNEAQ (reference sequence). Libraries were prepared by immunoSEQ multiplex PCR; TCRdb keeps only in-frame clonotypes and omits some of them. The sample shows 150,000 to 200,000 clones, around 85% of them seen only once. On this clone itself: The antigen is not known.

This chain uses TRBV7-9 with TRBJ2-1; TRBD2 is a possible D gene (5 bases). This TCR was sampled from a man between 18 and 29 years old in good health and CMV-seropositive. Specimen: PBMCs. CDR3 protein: CASSLDRGISYNEQFF. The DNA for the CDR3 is TGTGCCAGCAGCTTAGATCGGGGTATCTCCTACAATGAGCAGTTCTTC.